These 3 T cell receptor beta chains came from one sample sequenced in a study of early T cells in non-severe SARS-CoV-2 infection. TCRdb reanalysed the 5' RACE reads using MiXCR and keeps one entry per CDR3 protein. The data hold more than 35,000 distinct CDR3 sequences, with 3% to 4.5% observed a single time. The sample consisted of whole blood. The receptor set was obtained from an adult who was a healthcare worker with PCR-confirmed SARS-CoV-2 infection or an uninfected control (not recorded which).

This clonotype showed up many times. The V gene is TRBV5-1, the J gene TRBJ2-1; 7 bases agree with TRBD1. The CDR3 spans 12 residues. Per the germline V gene, CDR1 is SGHRS and CDR2 is YFSETQ. The ends lost 4 bases at V and 10 bases at J; junction bases unmatched: 5. The CDR3, as DNA: TGCGCCAGCAGCCCGGACAGGCGGGAGCAGTTCTTC. It translates to CASSPDRREQFF.

At least ten counts were recorded for this clonotype. The gene calls are TRBV10-3 and TRBJ2-3; 13 positions agree with TRBD2. Germline CDR1 is ENHRY and CDR2 is SYGVKD. Germline trimming cut 10 bases from V and 2 bases from J; bases unmatched to any gene: 12. The CDR3 spans 17 residues. The DNA for the CDR3 is TGTGCCACCCGCGGCGTGGGACTAGCGGGACTCACAGATACGCAGTATTTT. Its translation: CATRGVGLAGLTDTQYF.

In this sample, this clonotype turned up a few times. The V gene is TRBV29-1, the J gene TRBJ2-2, with 8 bases lining up with TRBD1. Germline trimming cut 6 bases from V and 5 bases from J; bases unmatched to any gene: 8. CDR1 is SQVTM and CDR2 is ANQGSEA in the germline V gene. This CDR3 spans 14 amino acids. The CDR3, as DNA: TGCAGCGTCGACGAGGACAGGGAGACCGGGGAGCTGTTTTTT. Protein product: CSVDEDRETGELFF.